This entry lists 10 T cell receptor beta chains sequenced from one sample in a study of T-cell reconstitution after alpha-beta-depleted transplantation in children. As it was prepared, the TCRbeta library received unique molecular identifiers. TCRdb re-called the PCR reads through MiXCR, storing one row per CDR3 protein. The table records roughly 310,000 distinct CDR3 sequences, approximately 20% of them present only once. The sample was PBMCs, mostly from graft donor cells, taken 180 days after TCRalphabeta/CD19-depleted stem cell transplant. The receptors were sampled from a male patient aged 10 to 17 who had a stem cell transplant for acute lymphoblastic leukemia, so the T cells may come from the graft donor.

Only a few counts were recorded for this clonotype. The chain carries TRBV7-9 and TRBJ2-1; 8 bases line up with TRBD2. The CDR3 consists of 14 residues. The V segment lost 3 bases and the J segment 5 bases; nucleotides outside the gene matches: 3. Germline V gene lookup returns CDR1 SEHNR and CDR2 FQNEAQ (reference sequence). The CDR3: CASSFRGGDNEQFF. The DNA for the CDR3 is TGTGCCAGCAGCTTTCGGGGGGGCGACAATGAGCAGTTCTTC.

In its sample, this clonotype was seen a few times. The chain joins TRBV28 to TRBJ2-1; the match to TRBD2 covers 7 bases. Trimming cost V 6 bases and J 0 bases; bases outside gene matches: 11. CDR3 length: 17 amino acids. Germline loops: CDR1 MDHEN, CDR2 SYDVKM. The CDR3 region has the DNA TGTGCCAGCAGCCTCCCGGGAGGCGGGGACTCCTACAATGAGCAGTTCTTC. This gives the protein CASSLPGGGDSYNEQFF.

The chain is built from TRBV5-5 and TRBJ1-3; D not resolved. Germline V CDR1 and CDR2: SGHKS, YYEKEE (reference sequence). Between the trimmed V and J ends, which lost 4 bases and 4 bases, there was a span of 12 bases. The CDR3 loop spans 14 amino acids. In DNA form, the CDR3 reads TGTGCCAGCAGCCGGTCCGAAAGAGGAAACACCATATATTTT. Its protein is CASSRSERGNTIYF.

This clonotype was found a few times. The rearrangement links TRBV20-1 to TRBJ2-7; no clear D gene. This CDR3 region has 13 residues. Germline lookup yields CDR1 DFQATT and CDR2 SNEGSKA (reference sequence). V lost 3 bases and J 0 bases, leaving 9 bases between the germline ends. CDR3 amino acids: CSARSTLSYEQYF. In DNA, the CDR3 is TGCAGTGCTAGGTCGACGCTCTCCTACGAGCAGTACTTC.

This chain connects TRBV12-3 or TRBV12-4 to TRBJ2-2; a weak D match, TRBD2 (6 bases). V was shortened by 5 bases and J by 3 bases, with 16 bases between the two germline ends. The CDR3 covers 16 residues. CDR3 bases: TGTGCCAGCAGTCCGGAGGGCAGGGCGGACACCGGGGAGCTGTTTTTT. Protein product: CASSPEGRADTGELFF.

This clonotype turned up a few times. V and J are TRBV19 and TRBJ2-1; tentative D call: TRBD1 (5 bases). Germline V gene sequence: CDR1 LNHDA, CDR2 SQIVND (reference sequence). Between the trimmed V and J ends, which lost 7 bases and 9 bases, there was a span of 19 bases. This CDR3 has 14 amino acids. The CDR3 DNA sequence: TGTGCCAGTACCCTATGGGTAGGGGATAGTGAGCAGTTCTTC. Translation: CASTLWVGDSEQFF.

This sequence joins TRBV2 and TRBJ2-7; the match to TRBD1 covers 10 bases. After removal of 1 base from V and 2 bases from J, the junction contained 2 bases not matched to a gene. Germline assignment: CDR1 SNHLY and CDR2 FYNNEI. The length of the CDR3 is 15 residues. This chain's CDR3 is CASSEVGTGAYEQYF. The CDR3 coding sequence is TGTGCCAGCAGTGAAGTGGGGACAGGGGCCTACGAGCAGTACTTC.

CDR3: CASSQERLAVQETQYF. CDR3 in DNA: TGTGCCAGCAGCCAAGAAAGACTAGCGGTCCAAGAGACCCAGTACTTC. The chain combines TRBV3-1 with TRBJ2-5; TRBD2 matches 9 bases. Trimming took 0 bases from V and 1 from J; bases not matched to a gene: 3. The CDR3 covers 16 residues. Looked up from germline, CDR1 is LGHDT and CDR2 is YNNKEL (reference sequence).

This clonotype was recorded a few times. The J gene is TRBJ2-3, the V gene TRBV6-6; D remains ambiguous. V was trimmed by 5 bases and J by 11 bases, leaving 11 bases between them. The CDR3 spans 11 residues. Germline lookup yields CDR1 MNHNY and CDR2 SVGAGI (reference sequence). Here the CDR3 DNA reads TGTGCCAGCAGTCCCGGCCACATGCAGTATTTT. Its protein product is CASSPGHMQYF.

This chain joins TRBV20-1 and TRBJ2-2; D possibly corresponds to TRBD2 (6 bases). V lost 6 bases to trimming and J lost 1 base, with 12 bases between them. Germline-derived CDR1 and CDR2 are DFQATT and SNEGSKA (reference sequence). The CDR3 has 14 residues. The CDR3: CSAGGDLNTGELFF. In nucleotides, the CDR3 is TGCAGTGCCGGAGGGGACCTGAACACCGGGGAGCTGTTTTTT.